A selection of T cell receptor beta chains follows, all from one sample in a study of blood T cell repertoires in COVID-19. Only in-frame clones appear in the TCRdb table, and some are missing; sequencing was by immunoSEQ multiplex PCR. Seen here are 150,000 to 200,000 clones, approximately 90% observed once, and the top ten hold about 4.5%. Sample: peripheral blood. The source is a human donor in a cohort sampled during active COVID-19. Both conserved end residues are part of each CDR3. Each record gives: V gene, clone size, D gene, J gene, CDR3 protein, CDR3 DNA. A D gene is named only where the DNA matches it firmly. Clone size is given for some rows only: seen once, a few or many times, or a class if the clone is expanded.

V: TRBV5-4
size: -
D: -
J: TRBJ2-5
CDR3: CASSLKTGELTQYF
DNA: TGTGCCAGCAGCTTGAAGACAGGCGAATTGACCCAGTACTTC

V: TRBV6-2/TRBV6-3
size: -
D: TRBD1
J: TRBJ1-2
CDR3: CASSYGGQEANYGYTF
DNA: TGTGCCAGCAGTTATGGAGGACAGGAAGCAAACTATGGCTACACCTTC

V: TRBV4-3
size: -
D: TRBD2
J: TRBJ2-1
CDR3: CASSQVLAGGSSYNEQFF
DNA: TGCGCCAGCAGCCAAGTGCTAGCGGGGGGGAGCTCCTACAATGAGCAGTTCTTC

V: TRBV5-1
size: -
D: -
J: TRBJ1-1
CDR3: CASSPEAKNTEAFF
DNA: TGCGCCAGCAGCCCGGAGGCGAAAAACACTGAAGCTTTCTTT

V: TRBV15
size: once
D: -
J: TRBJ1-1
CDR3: CATSRGGPSNTEAFF
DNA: TGTGCCACCAGCAGGGGGGGACCGTCGAACACTGAAGCTTTCTTT

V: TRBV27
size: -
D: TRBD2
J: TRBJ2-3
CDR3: CASSGTSLSTDTQYF
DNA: TGTGCCAGCAGTGGGACTAGCCTAAGCACAGATACGCAGTATTTT

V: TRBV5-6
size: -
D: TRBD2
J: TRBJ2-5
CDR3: CASSRAGLGLTQYF
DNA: TGTGCCAGCAGCCGAGCGGGACTGGGATTAACCCAGTACTTC

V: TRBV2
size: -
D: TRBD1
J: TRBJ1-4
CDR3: CASSWTGEAGEKLFF
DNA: TGTGCCAGCAGTTGGACAGGGGAAGCAGGAGAAAAACTGTTTTTT

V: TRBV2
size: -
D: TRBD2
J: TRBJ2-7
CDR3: CASSDRSLTSGLYEQYF
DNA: TGTGCCAGCAGTGATCGATCTCTGACTAGCGGGCTGTACGAGCAGTACTTC

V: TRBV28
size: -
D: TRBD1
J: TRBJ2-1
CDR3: CASSPPDRVSNEQFF
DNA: TGTGCCAGCAGTCCGCCCGACAGGGTGAGCAATGAGCAGTTCTTC

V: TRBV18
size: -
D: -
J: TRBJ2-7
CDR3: CASSPVNSPYEQYF
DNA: TGTGCCAGCTCACCAGTGAACTCTCCGTACGAGCAGTACTTC

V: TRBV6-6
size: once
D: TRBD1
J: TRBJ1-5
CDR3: CASSPGQGEHF
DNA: TGTGCCAGCAGTCCGGGACAGGGAGAGCATTTT

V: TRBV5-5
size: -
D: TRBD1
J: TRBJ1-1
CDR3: CASSLAWGTGVTEAFF
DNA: TGTGCCAGCAGCTTGGCTTGGGGGACAGGGGTCACTGAAGCTTTCTTT

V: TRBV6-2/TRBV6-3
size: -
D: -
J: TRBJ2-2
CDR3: CASSLRNTGELFF
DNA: TGTGCCAGCAGTTTGCGCAACACCGGGGAGCTGTTTTTT

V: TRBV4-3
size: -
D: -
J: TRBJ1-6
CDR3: CASSQSGVDNSPLHF
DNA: TGCGCCAGCAGCCAGTCAGGCGTAGATAATTCACCCCTCCACTTT

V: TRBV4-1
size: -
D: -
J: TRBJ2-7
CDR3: CASSQPLYEQYF
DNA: TGCGCCAGCAGCCAACCACTCTACGAGCAGTACTTC

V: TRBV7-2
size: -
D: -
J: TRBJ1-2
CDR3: CASSFGGALYF
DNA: TGTGCCAGCAGCTTTGGGGGGGCGCTGTACTTC